This TCR beta chain comes out of a study of T cells in localized non-small cell lung cancer. The study, taken as a whole, reports: Appearance in adjacent lung was seen for a median 57 of the top 100 tumor clones. Higher adjacent-lung clonality was associated with shorter survival. Sequencing covered just one tumor region, so heterogeneity cannot be ruled out. Compared with tumor, uninvolved adjacent lung displayed greater T cell clonality, ranking highest overall.

Trimming took 4 bases from V and 4 from J, leaving 17 bases between them. The CDR3 consists of 15 residues. The germline CDR1 and CDR2 sequences are SGHTA and FQGNSA. Regarding this clone: The antigen is not known.

The table came from immunoSEQ multiplex PCR; TCRdb's copy has only in-frame clones and leaves some out. The sample records about 78,000 clones, almost 85% being singletons. Source: peripheral blood, taken before any cancer treatment. The TCR originated in a man between 40 and 75 years old with stage I lung adenocarcinoma. The chain links TRBV7-2 to TRBJ2-7; possibly TRBD2 for D (6 bases). CDR3 DNA: TGTGCCAGCAGCTCCAGGCGGGAAGGTTTTTACGAGCAGTACTTC. Translated: CASSSRREGFYEQYF. The variable domain in full, completed from reference TRBV7-2 and TRBJ2-7, reads GAGVSQSPSNKVTEKGKDVELRCDPISGHTALYWYRQSLGQGLEFLIYFQGNSAPDKSGLPSDRFSAERTGGSVSTLTIQRTQQEDSAVYLCASSSRREGFYEQYFGPGTRLTVT.